The source of this TCR beta chain is a study of cytomegalovirus exposure and HLA in healthy donors. The study, taken as a whole, reports: Among TCR beta chains of equal frequency, HLA-associated ones were more clonally expanded in a later analysis. A highly shared variant cluster was judged a likely technical artifact. The authors enumerated over 150 TCR beta chains as linked to cytomegalovirus. A later analysis linked a missense DCLRE1C variant to TCR beta V- and J-gene trimming.

As concerns this clone: The antigen is not known.

The PCR ran on 60 Vbeta and 13 Jbeta primers. Here immunoSEQ multiplex PCR was the method, and the copy in TCRdb shows in-frame clones only, minus some. Among around 150,000 clones listed, about 64% were seen once. CDR3 length: 14 residues. The germline gives CDR1 MNHNS, CDR2 SASEGT. The V segment lost 0 bases and the J segment 4 bases; nucleotides outside the gene matches: 1. The TCR sequence derives from a woman in her fifties or sixties in good health and CMV-seropositive. V gene TRBV6-1 combines with J gene TRBJ2-3, with 7 bases aligning to TRBD1. Sequenced: PBMCs. The CDR3, as DNA: TGTGCCAGCAGTGAAGCCCAGGGGGCAGATACGCAGTATTTT. This translates into CASSEAQGADTQYF.